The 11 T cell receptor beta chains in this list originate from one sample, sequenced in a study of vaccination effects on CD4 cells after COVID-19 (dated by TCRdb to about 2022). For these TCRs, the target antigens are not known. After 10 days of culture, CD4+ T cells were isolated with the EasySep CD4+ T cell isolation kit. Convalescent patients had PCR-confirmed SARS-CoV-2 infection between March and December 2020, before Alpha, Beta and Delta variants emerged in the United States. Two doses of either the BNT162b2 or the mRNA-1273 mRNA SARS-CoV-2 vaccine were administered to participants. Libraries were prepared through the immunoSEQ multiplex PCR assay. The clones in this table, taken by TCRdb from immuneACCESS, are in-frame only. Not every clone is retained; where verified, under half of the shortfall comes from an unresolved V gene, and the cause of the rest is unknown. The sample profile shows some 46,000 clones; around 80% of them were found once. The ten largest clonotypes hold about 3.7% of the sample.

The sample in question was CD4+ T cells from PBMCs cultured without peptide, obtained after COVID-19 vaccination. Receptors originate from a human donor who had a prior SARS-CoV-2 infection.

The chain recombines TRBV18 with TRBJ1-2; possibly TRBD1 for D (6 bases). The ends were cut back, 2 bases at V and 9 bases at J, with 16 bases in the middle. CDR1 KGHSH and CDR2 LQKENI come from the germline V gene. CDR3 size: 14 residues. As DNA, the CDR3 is TGTGCCAGCTCACCAGAGGGGCAGGGGAGTCGCTACACCTTC. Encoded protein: CASSPEGQGSRYTF.

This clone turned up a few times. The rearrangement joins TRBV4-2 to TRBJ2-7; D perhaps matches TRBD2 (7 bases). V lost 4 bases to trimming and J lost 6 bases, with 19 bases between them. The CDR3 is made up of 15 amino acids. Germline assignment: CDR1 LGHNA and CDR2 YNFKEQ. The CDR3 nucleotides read TGTGCCAGCAGCCCCCCTCCGGGGGCTAGCGGCGAGCAGTACTTC. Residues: CASSPPPGASGEQYF.

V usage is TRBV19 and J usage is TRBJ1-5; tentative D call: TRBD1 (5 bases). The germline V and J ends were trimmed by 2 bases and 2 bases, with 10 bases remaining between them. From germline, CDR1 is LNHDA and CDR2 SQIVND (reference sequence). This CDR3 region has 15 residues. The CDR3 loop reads CASSISSRGNQPQHF. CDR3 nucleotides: TGTGCCAGTAGTATAAGTTCCAGGGGCAATCAGCCCCAGCATTTT.

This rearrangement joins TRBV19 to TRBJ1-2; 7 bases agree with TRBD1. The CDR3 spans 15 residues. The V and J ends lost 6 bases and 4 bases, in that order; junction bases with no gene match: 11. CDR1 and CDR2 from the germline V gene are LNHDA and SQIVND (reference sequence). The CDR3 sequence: CASSLRTGGGYGYTF. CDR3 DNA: TGTGCCAGTAGCCTTAGGACAGGAGGGGGCTATGGCTACACCTTC.

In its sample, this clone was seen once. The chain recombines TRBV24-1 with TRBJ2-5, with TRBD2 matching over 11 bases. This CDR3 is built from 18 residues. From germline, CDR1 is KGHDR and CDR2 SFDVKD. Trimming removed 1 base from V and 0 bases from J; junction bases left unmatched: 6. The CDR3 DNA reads TGTGCCACCAGTGATTTAGGGCTAGCGGGGGGAAACCAAGAGACCCAGTACTTC. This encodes CATSDLGLAGGNQETQYF.

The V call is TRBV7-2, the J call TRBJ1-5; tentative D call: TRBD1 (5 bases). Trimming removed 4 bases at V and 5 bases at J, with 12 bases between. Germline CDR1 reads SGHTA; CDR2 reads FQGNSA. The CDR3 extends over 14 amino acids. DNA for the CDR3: TGTGCCAGCAGCTCGGACATGGCGCATCAGCCCCAGCATTTT. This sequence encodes CASSSDMAHQPQHF.

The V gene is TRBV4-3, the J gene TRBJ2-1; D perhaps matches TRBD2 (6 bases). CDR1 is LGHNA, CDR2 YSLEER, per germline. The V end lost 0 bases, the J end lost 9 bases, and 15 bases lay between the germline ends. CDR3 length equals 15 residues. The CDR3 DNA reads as TGCGCCAGCAGCCAAGATTTGTTCTTGGGGGGTGAGCAGTTCTTC. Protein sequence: CASSQDLFLGGEQFF.

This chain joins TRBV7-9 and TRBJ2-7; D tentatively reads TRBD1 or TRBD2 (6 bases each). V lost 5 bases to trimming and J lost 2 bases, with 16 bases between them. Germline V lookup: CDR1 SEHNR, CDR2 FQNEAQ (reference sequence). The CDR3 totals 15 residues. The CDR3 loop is CASSRGGTPPYEQYF. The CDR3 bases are TGTGCCAGCAGCCGAGGGGGGACTCCACCCTACGAGCAGTACTTC.

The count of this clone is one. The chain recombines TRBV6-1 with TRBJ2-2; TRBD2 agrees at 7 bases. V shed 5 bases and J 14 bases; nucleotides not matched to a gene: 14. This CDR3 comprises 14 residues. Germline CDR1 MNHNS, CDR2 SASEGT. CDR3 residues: CASSSTETSRALFF. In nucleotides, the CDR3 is TGTGCCAGCAGTTCCACAGAGACTAGCAGGGCCCTGTTTTTT.

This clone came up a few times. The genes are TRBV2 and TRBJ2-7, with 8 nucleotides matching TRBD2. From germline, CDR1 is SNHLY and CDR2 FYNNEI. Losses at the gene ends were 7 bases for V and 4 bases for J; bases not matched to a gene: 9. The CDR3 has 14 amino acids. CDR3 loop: CASTPGGGRYEQYF. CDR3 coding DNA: TGTGCCAGCACTCCGGGGGGGGGCAGGTACGAGCAGTACTTC.

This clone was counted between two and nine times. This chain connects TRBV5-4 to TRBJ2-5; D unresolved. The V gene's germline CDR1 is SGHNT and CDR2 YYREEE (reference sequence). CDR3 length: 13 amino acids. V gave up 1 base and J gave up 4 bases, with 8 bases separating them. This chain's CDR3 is CASSLMGTETQYF. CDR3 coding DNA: TGTGCCAGCAGCTTGATGGGAACAGAGACCCAGTACTTC.